This T cell receptor (beta chain) was found in a study of OX40 agonist ivuxolimab in advanced cancers. Overall study context: Dosing consisted of intravenous ivuxolimab at 0.01 to 10 mg/kg every 2 weeks.

TCRdb's table, derived via immunoSEQ multiplex PCR, lists solely in-frame clones and lacks some. The sample contains 76,000 or so clones, roughly 92% of which appear only once. The V gene end was trimmed by 4 bases and the J gene end by 3 bases; junction bases not matched to a gene: 4. This CDR3 spans 15 amino acids. Germline V gene sequence: CDR1 SGHRS, CDR2 YFSETQ. A remark on this clone: Other DNA sequences in this specimen translate into the identical CDR3.

This rearrangement joins TRBV5-1 to TRBJ2-7; 13 bases agree with TRBD2. The sample in question was CD4+ or CD8+ T cells sorted from blood, obtained in a trial of the OX40 agonist ivuxolimab. This clonotype was sampled from an adult with an advanced solid tumor such as melanoma, head and neck, liver or kidney cancer. CDR3: CASSPGLAGVYEQYF. The CDR3 DNA reads as TGCGCCAGCAGCCCCGGACTAGCGGGGGTCTACGAGCAGTACTTC.